The clone carrying this T cell receptor beta chain was observed at least ten times. These data come from a study of T cells in Graves' hyperthyroidism and ophthalmopathy. The source material, RNA transcripts, was used to amplify TCR beta CDR3 regions. When the TCR CDR3 underwent first-round RT-PCR, the HTBI primer set was used. TCRdb re-derived calls from the multiplex PCR reads in MiXCR, one entry per CDR3 protein. Of around 450,000 distinct CDR3 sequences detected, more than 15% appear once; the ten largest clones hold roughly 7.7%. Aged 18 to 65, the patients had hyperthyroidism that was newly diagnosed and had lasted under 2 months. Trimming shortened V by 3 bases and J by 6 bases, and 14 bases separated the two germline ends. This CDR3 contains 14 residues.

This clonotype originated in a woman aged 18-29 years with Graves' hyperthyroidism. The V and J genes are TRBV12-3 or TRBV12-4 and TRBJ1-1; the D gene is possibly TRBD1 (5 bases). The sequenced sample was blood. CDR3 region: CASSFAAGRSEAFF. The CDR3 DNA sequence: TGTGCCAGCAGTTTCGCGGCAGGGCGGTCTGAAGCTTTCTTT.